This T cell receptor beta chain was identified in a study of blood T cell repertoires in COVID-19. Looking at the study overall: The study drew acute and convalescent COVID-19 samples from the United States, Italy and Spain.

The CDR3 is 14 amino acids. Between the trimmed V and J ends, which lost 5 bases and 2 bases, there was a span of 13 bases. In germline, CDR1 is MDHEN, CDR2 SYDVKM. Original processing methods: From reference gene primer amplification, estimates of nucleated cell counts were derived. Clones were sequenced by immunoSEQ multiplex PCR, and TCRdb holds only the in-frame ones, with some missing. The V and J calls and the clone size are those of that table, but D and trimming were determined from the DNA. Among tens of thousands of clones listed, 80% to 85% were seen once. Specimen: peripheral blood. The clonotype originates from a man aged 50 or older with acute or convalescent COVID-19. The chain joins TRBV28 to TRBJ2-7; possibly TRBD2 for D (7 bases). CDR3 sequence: CASSGGGPPYEQYF. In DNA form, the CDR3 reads TGTGCCAGCAGTGGCGGGGGCCCCCCCTACGAGCAGTACTTC.